The source of this T cell receptor beta chain is a study of technical replicates of blood from a few donors. Trimming removed 5 bases from V and 7 bases from J, with 6 bases in between. The V gene's germline CDR1 is LNHDA and CDR2 SQIVND (reference sequence). CDR3 length: 11 residues. The method was immunoSEQ multiplex PCR; TCRdb's version includes in-frame clones alone and lacks a portion of them. The sample lists some 57,000 clones, roughly 97% seen once, with around 0.19% in the top ten. This clonotype was sampled from a human donor in good health. This chain uses TRBV19 with TRBJ2-1; D is uncertain. The sequenced sample was T cells isolated from PBMCs. The CDR3 DNA follows: TGTGCCAGTAGTTTGTATAATGAGCAGTTCTTC. Translating gives CASSLYNEQFF.